What follows are 17 T cell receptor beta chains derived from one specimen sequenced in a study of regulatory T cells in long-lasting Graves disease. Time point described: newly diagnosed GD, antithyroid drugs for less than 3 months. There was RNA extracted from PBMCs, and the TCR library was made from it. CDR3-region Arm-PCR and iRepertoire HTBI primers produced the TCR beta libraries. In TCRdb, the multiplex PCR reads were re-called with MiXCR into one record per CDR3 protein. This sample has about 500,000 distinct CDR3 sequences, with around 12% found just once. This sample also belongs to another study, concerning T cells in Graves' hyperthyroidism and ophthalmopathy.

The material was peripheral blood mononuclear cells (PBMCs), obtained at new diagnosis, from a patient treated with antithyroid drugs. These receptors all stem from a woman under 40 with Graves disease.

In its sample, this clonotype was seen many times. The J gene is TRBJ1-6, the V gene TRBV20-1; no clear D. Germline CDR1 is DFQATT and CDR2 is SNEGSKA (reference sequence). The CDR3 is 12 residues long. Trimming took off 0 bases at V and 12 bases at J, with 9 bases between the two ends. CDR3 in DNA: TGCAGTGCTAGAGATCTCGGGGAACCCCTCCACTTT. Residues: CSARDLGEPLHF.

At least ten counts were recorded for this clonotype. The chain employs TRBV2 and TRBJ1-1; D remains ambiguous. Germline CDR1 reads SNHLY; CDR2 reads FYNNEI. V was trimmed by 4 bases and J by 8 bases, leaving 8 bases between them. This CDR3 is built from 11 residues. The CDR3 here is CASSVGREAFF. CDR3 bases: TGTGCCAGCAGTGTGGGAAGGGAAGCTTTCTTT.

This clonotype came up many times. This chain joins TRBV5-5 and TRBJ2-7; D remains ambiguous. CDR3 size: 16 residues. The germline CDR1 and CDR2 sequences are SGHKS and YYEKEE (reference sequence). V was cut by 2 bases and J by 2 bases, with 17 bases left in between. CDR3 DNA sequence: TGTGCCAGCAGCTTTGTGCTAACCTACCCACCCTACGAGCAGTACTTC. Translating it yields CASSFVLTYPPYEQYF.

As concerns this clonotype: Possible read error: a much larger clone is one base away. The chain uses TRBV3-1 and TRBJ2-1; D uncertain. This CDR3 is built from 16 residues. Per the germline V gene, CDR1 is LGHDT and CDR2 is YNNKEL (reference sequence). Trimming shortened V by 4 bases and J by 2 bases, and 15 bases separated the two germline ends. CDR3 region: CASSPSGPYTYNEQFF. Written as DNA, the CDR3 is TGTGCCAGCAGCCCCTCCGGACCTTACACCTACAATGAGCAGTTCTTC.

This chain uses TRBV20-1 with TRBJ2-3, with D possibly TRBD1 on 6 matching bases. The V gene lost 6 bases and the J gene lost 4 bases, with 14 bases spanning the gap. The length of the CDR3 is 13 residues. Germline V gene sequence: CDR1 DFQATT, CDR2 SNEGSKA (reference sequence). Here the CDR3 DNA reads TGCAGTGCCGGGGACACTAGGGCAGATACGCAGTATTTT. Protein product: CSAGDTRADTQYF.

This clonotype was seen many times. The V and J genes are TRBV6-1 and TRBJ2-1; TRBD1 matches 9 bases. Trimming removed 7 bases from V and 0 bases from J; junction bases left unmatched: 7. Germline CDR1 reads MNHNS; CDR2 reads SASEGT. The CDR3 contains 16 residues. The CDR3 loop is CASKTGGSSSYNEQFF. The CDR3 region has the DNA TGTGCCAGCAAGACAGGGGGGAGTAGCTCCTACAATGAGCAGTTCTTC.

This clonotype has ten or more counts. V and J are TRBV2 and TRBJ1-2; D uncertain. The V gene's germline CDR1 is SNHLY and CDR2 FYNNEI. V lost 9 bases and J lost 0, with 5 bases in between. The CDR3 runs to 11 residues. The CDR3 DNA is TGTGCCAGAGGACCTAACTATGGCTACACCTTC. It yields the protein CARGPNYGYTF. The whole variable domain, remainder taken from reference TRBV2 and TRBJ1-2, is EPEVTQTPSHQVTQMGQEVILRCVPISNHLYFYWYRQILGQKVEFLVSFYNNEISEKSEIFDDQFSVERPDGSNFTLKIRSTKLEDSAMYFCARGPNYGYTFGSGTRLTVV.

This clonotype appeared many times. The chain recombines TRBV9 with TRBJ2-1, with D tentatively TRBD1 (5 bases). CDR3 length equals 15 residues. Trimming removed 2 bases at V and 3 bases at J, with 12 bases between. CDR1 and CDR2 (germline): SGDLS, YYNGEE. The CDR3 sequence: CASSVSRTNYNEQFF. The CDR3 region has the DNA TGTGCCAGCAGCGTTAGCAGGACAAACTACAATGAGCAGTTCTTC.

The chain employs TRBV20-1 and TRBJ2-7; 7 bases map to TRBD2. J lost 6 bases, V lost 1 base, and 9 bases had no gene match. The CDR3 is 14 residues long. CDR1 is DFQATT, CDR2 SNEGSKA, per germline (reference sequence). The CDR3 coding sequence is TGCAGTGCTAGAGTTCCGGGGAGGGACCGCGAGCAGTACTTC. Translated: CSARVPGRDREQYF.

This clonotype was picked up a small number of times. The chain combines TRBV20-1 with TRBJ2-1; D is possibly TRBD1 (5 bases). Trimming cost V 2 bases and J 4 bases, with 9 bases left between them. The CDR3 contains 13 residues. Germline V gives CDR1 DFQATT, CDR2 SNEGSKA (reference sequence). The CDR3 loop is CSARIQGYNEQFF. CDR3 bases: TGCAGTGCTAGAATCCAGGGATACAATGAGCAGTTCTTC.

V is TRBV27 and J is TRBJ1-1; 8 bases line up with TRBD1. The CDR3 extends over 15 amino acids. Germline values: CDR1 MNHEY, CDR2 SMNVEV (reference sequence). V was pared by 0 bases and J by 6 bases, with 6 bases of the junction left unmatched. The CDR3 region is CASSLSQGALAEAFF. The CDR3, as DNA: TGTGCCAGCAGTTTATCCCAGGGGGCTTTGGCTGAAGCTTTCTTT.

The CDR3 here is CASSGRTDLATSTDTQYF. CDR3 nucleotides: TGTGCCAGCAGCGGGCGTACGGACCTAGCGACTAGCACAGATACGCAGTATTTT. The chain has TRBV11-3 and TRBJ2-3; D may be TRBD2 (6 bases). Germline CDR1 and CDR2: SGHNT and YENEEA. This CDR3 contains 18 residues. Trimming stripped 5 bases from V and 0 bases from J, with 21 bases between.

This clonotype was seen at least ten times. V and J are TRBV7-9 and TRBJ2-3, with a possible D match to TRBD1 (6 bases). Germline V gives CDR1 SEHNR, CDR2 FQNEAQ (reference sequence). With 5 bases removed from V and 1 base from J, the gap between germline ends came to 16 bases. The CDR3 is made up of 16 amino acids. The CDR3 reads CASSPGTTGRTDTQYF. In DNA form, the CDR3 reads TGTGCCAGCAGCCCAGGGACAACCGGACGCACAGATACGCAGTATTTT.

This clonotype was counted at least ten times. The CDR3 loop reads CASSSGLAGTYNEQFF. The CDR3 DNA reads as TGTGCCAGCAGTTCCGGACTAGCCGGAACCTACAATGAGCAGTTCTTC. The J gene is TRBJ2-1, the V gene TRBV27; 8 positions agree with TRBD2. This CDR3 region has 16 residues. Germline values: CDR1 MNHEY, CDR2 SMNVEV (reference sequence). Trimming took 4 bases from V and 2 from J; bases not matched to a gene: 7.

The chain links TRBV7-9 to TRBJ1-2, with no clear D. Between the trimmed V and J ends, which lost 3 bases and 8 bases, there was a span of 10 bases. This CDR3 contains 12 residues. Germline V CDR1 and CDR2: SEHNR, FQNEAQ (reference sequence). The CDR3 DNA sequence: TGTGCCAGCAGCTTTGGCGGCGTGGGCTACACCTTC. It translates to CASSFGGVGYTF.

In its sample, this clonotype was seen many times. This rearrangement joins TRBV15 to TRBJ1-1; 11 bases are a match to TRBD1. CDR1 is LNHNV, CDR2 YYDKDF, per germline (reference sequence). V was clipped by 0 bases and J by 9 bases; unmatched bases: 6. This CDR3 is 15 amino acids long. The CDR3 nucleotides are TGTGCCACCAGCAGAGATCCTGGACAGGGGGCTAAAGCTTTCTTT. Amino acids: CATSRDPGQGAKAFF. The full variable domain, with the rest looked up from reference TRBV15 and TRBJ1-1, is DAMVIQNPRYQVTQFGKPVTLSCSQTLNHNVMYWYQQKSSQAPKLLFHYYDKDFNNEADTPDNFQSRRPNTSFCFLDIRSPGLGDTAMYLCATSRDPGQGAKAFFGQGTRLTVV.

The rearrangement uses TRBV5-5 and TRBJ1-1; TRBD1 matches at 7 bases. This CDR3 is 15 amino acids long. V dropped 0 bases and J dropped 1; count of bases not matched to a gene: 3. Germline CDR1 SGHKS, CDR2 YYEKEE (reference sequence). The CDR3 DNA sequence: TGTGCCAGCAGCTTGGCGGGACAGAAGAACACTGAAGCTTTCTTT. It is translated as CASSLAGQKNTEAFF.